The rows below give T cell receptor beta chains drawn from one sample of a study of T cell changes during pregnancy in multiple sclerosis. Sequencing used immunoSEQ multiplex PCR; TCRdb keeps in-frame clones, though not all of them. The sample lists approximately 89,000 clones, 90% to 95% occurring once. Here the sequenced sample was peripheral blood, taken after pregnancy. The receptor source for this set is a female donor in good health, enrolled as a control in a pregnancy study. Both conserved end residues are part of each CDR3. D genes are given only for firm matches. The size of a clone is reported for some rows only, either as once, few or many, or as a class for expanded clones.

TRBJ2-7	TRBD2	NA	TRBV19	CASGLAASYEQYF	TGTGCCAGTGGACTAGCGGCTTCCTACGAGCAGTACTTC
TRBJ2-7	TRBD1	NA	TRBV5-1	CASSRGQGPYEQYF	TGCGCCAGCAGCCGGGGACAGGGACCCTACGAGCAGTACTTC
TRBJ2-5	TRBD2	NA	TRBV5-4	CASSPPAGGPLETQYF	TGTGCCAGCAGTCCCCCAGCGGGAGGGCCCCTAGAGACCCAGTACTTC
TRBJ2-6	NA	NA	TRBV21-1	CASSKGRRVTGANVLTF	TGTGCCAGCAGCAAAGGGCGCAGGGTAACAGGGGCCAACGTCCTGACTTTC
TRBJ2-3	NA	once	TRBV7-2	CASSPMDRTITDTQYF	TGTGCCAGCAGCCCGATGGACAGGACTATCACAGATACGCAGTATTTT
TRBJ2-1	NA	NA	TRBV18	CASSPGYNEQFF	TGTGCCAGCTCACCCGGTTACAATGAGCAGTTCTTC
TRBJ2-2	NA	NA	TRBV2	CASGKSATKGGELFF	TGTGCCAGCGGAAAGAGCGCCACGAAGGGGGGGGAGCTGTTTTTT
TRBJ2-1	TRBD2	once	TRBV5-6	CASSSTSGSVHEQFF	TGTGCCAGCAGCTCGACTAGCGGGAGTGTTCATGAGCAGTTCTTC
TRBJ2-1	NA	NA	TRBV7-9	CASWGEKENEQFF	TGTGCCAGCTGGGGGGAGAAGGAAAATGAGCAGTTCTTC
TRBJ2-2	TRBD1	NA	TRBV11-2	CASSQTGVSNTGELFF	TGTGCCAGCAGCCAGACAGGGGTCTCCAACACCGGGGAGCTGTTTTTT
TRBJ1-5	NA	NA	TRBV30	CAWSQLGGNSNQPQHF	TGTGCCTGGAGTCAACTTGGAGGCAATAGCAATCAGCCCCAGCATTTT
TRBJ2-7	TRBD2	once	TRBV28	CASKPGRELYEQYF	TGTGCCAGCAAACCCGGGAGGGAACTCTACGAGCAGTACTTC
TRBJ1-2	NA	NA	TRBV11-2	CASSLGQHRPCTF	TGTGCCAGCAGCTTAGGACAGCACCGGCCCTGCACCTTC
TRBJ2-7	TRBD1	NA	TRBV5-1	CASSAASGGGYEQYF	TGCGCCAGCAGCGCCGCCTCAGGGGGCGGCTACGAGCAGTACTTC
TRBJ2-7	TRBD1	NA	TRBV6-1	CASSDRGRGAYEQYF	TGTGCCAGCAGTGACAGGGGGCGCGGGGCCTACGAGCAGTACTTC
TRBJ2-3	TRBD2	NA	TRBV5-1	CASGLAGFTDTQYF	TGCGCCAGCGGACTAGCGGGATTCACAGATACGCAGTATTTT
TRBJ1-5	TRBD1	NA	TRBV5-8	CASSLTGVYSNQPQHF	TGTGCCAGCAGCTTGACAGGGGTCTATAGCAATCAGCCCCAGCATTTT
TRBJ2-7	TRBD1	NA	TRBV5-1	CASSAQGARNEQYF	TGCGCCAGCAGCGCACAGGGGGCTCGAAACGAGCAGTACTTC
TRBJ2-3	NA	once	TRBV14	CASSRILETRHTQYF	TGTGCCAGCAGCCGAATACTAGAAACTCGACATACGCAGTATTTT
TRBJ1-4	TRBD1	NA	TRBV28	CASSYRQGGKLFF	TGTGCCAGCAGTTACCGACAGGGGGGAAAACTGTTTTTT
TRBJ1-1	NA	NA	TRBV9	CASSVDVGVLMGAFF	TGTGCCAGCAGCGTAGACGTCGGGGTCCTCATGGGAGCTTTCTTT
TRBJ1-4	TRBD1	NA	TRBV27	CASSPGTGHEKLFF	TGTGCCAGCAGTCCCGGGACAGGGCATGAAAAACTGTTTTTT
TRBJ1-2	TRBD1	few	TRBV27	CASSPWAGGGGYTF	TGTGCCAGCAGTCCGTGGGCAGGGGGCGGTGGCTACACCTTC
TRBJ1-1	TRBD1	NA	TRBV7-9	CASSLGDRDQAFF	TGTGCCAGCAGCTTGGGGGACAGGGATCAAGCTTTCTTT
TRBJ2-7	TRBD2	NA	TRBV5-5	CASSRLAVNYEQYF	TGTGCCAGCAGTCGACTAGCGGTTAACTACGAGCAGTACTTC
TRBJ2-2	TRBD2	NA	TRBV6-6	CASSPLRLAVGELFF	TGTGCCAGCAGTCCACTTAGACTAGCGGTAGGGGAGCTGTTTTTT
TRBJ2-3	NA	NA	TRBV5-1	CASSLPTDTQYF	TGCGCCAGCAGCTTGCCAACAGATACGCAGTATTTT
TRBJ1-1	NA	NA	TRBV7-6	CASSLEQDRTEAFF	TGTGCCAGCAGCTTAGAACAGGACCGCACTGAAGCTTTCTTT
TRBJ2-5	NA	NA	TRBV6-1	CASSEFGTASGETQYF	TGTGCCAGCAGTGAATTCGGGACGGCGAGCGGGGAGACCCAGTACTTC
TRBJ2-3	NA	NA	TRBV6-1	CASSDGAWRDTQYF	TGTGCCAGCAGTGACGGAGCGTGGAGGGATACGCAGTATTTT
TRBJ1-2	NA	NA	TRBV5-6	CASIARGRLEGYTF	TGTGCCAGCATCGCCAGGGGCCGATTGGAGGGCTACACCTTC
TRBJ1-1	TRBD1	NA	TRBV10-3	CAITMTGDGADTEAFF	TGTGCCATCACCATGACAGGGGATGGGGCGGACACTGAAGCTTTCTTT
TRBJ2-3	NA	once	TRBV5-4	CASSLRDFIDTQYF	TGTGCCAGCAGCTTGAGGGACTTTATAGATACGCAGTATTTT
TRBJ2-5	NA	NA	TRBV29-1	CSVEQRQETQYF	TGCAGCGTTGAACAGCGGCAAGAGACCCAGTACTTC
TRBJ2-4	TRBD2	once	TRBV6-1	CASSEAFASGGIAKNIQYF	TGTGCCAGCAGTGAAGCATTTGCTAGCGGGGGAATAGCCAAAAACATTCAGTACTTC
TRBJ1-1	NA	NA	TRBV5-6	CASSRTVNTEAFF	TGTGCCAGCAGCCGGACAGTGAACACTGAAGCTTTCTTT
TRBJ1-4	TRBD1	NA	TRBV5-5	CASSYRTGTGSEKLFF	TGTGCCAGCAGCTATCGAACCGGGACAGGGAGTGAAAAACTGTTTTTT
TRBJ1-5	NA	NA	TRBV28	CAGGKGSNQPQHF	TGTGCCGGGGGGAAGGGAAGCAATCAGCCCCAGCATTTT
TRBJ2-1	TRBD2	NA	TRBV27	CASSLLVGGVNEQFF	TGTGCCAGCAGTTTACTAGTGGGGGGGGTGAATGAGCAGTTCTTC